A single sample gave rise to the 17 T cell receptor beta chains below, sequenced in a study of response to subunit inactivated influenza vaccine. TCRdb ran MiXCR on the RT-PCR reads and lists one entry per CDR3 protein. The table includes 500,000 to 600,000 distinct CDR3 sequences, about an eighth detected once. The sequenced sample was PBMCs from blood, obtained on the day of vaccination. These receptors were taken from a middle-aged man who received an inactivated influenza vaccine.

The J gene is TRBJ2-1, the V gene TRBV20-1, with D hard to call. The V gene lost 3 bases and the J gene lost 4 bases, with 13 bases spanning the gap. Looked up from germline, CDR1 is DFQATT and CDR2 is SNEGSKA (reference sequence). CDR3 length: 14 residues. The CDR3 nucleotides read TGCAGTGCTAGTGCTGGGGTTTGGTACAATGAGCAGTTCTTC. Its protein product is CSASAGVWYNEQFF.

The V gene is TRBV4-1, the J gene TRBJ1-2, with unresolved D. V lost 2 bases and J lost 3, with 13 bases in between. This CDR3 has 15 amino acids. CDR1 and CDR2 from the germline V gene are MGHRA and YSYEKL. The CDR3 DNA reads as TGCGCCAGCAGCCAACCAGCCCTCGTCGACTATGGCTACACCTTC. This encodes CASSQPALVDYGYTF.

This clonotype was seen at least ten times. The chain links TRBV12-3 or TRBV12-4 to TRBJ2-2; 7 bases agree with TRBD2. CDR3 length: 15 residues. V trimming: 4 bases; J trimming: 3 bases; junction bases outside the gene matches: 5. CDR3 sequence: CASSYSGFYTGELFF. The CDR3 DNA reads TGTGCCAGCAGTTATAGCGGGTTTTACACCGGGGAGCTGTTTTTT.

This rearrangement joins TRBV10-3 to TRBJ2-1; D possibly corresponds to TRBD1 (6 bases). CDR3 size: 16 residues. V lost 8 bases, J lost 5 bases, and 22 bases lay in between. Germline loops: CDR1 ENHRY, CDR2 SYGVKD. The CDR3 DNA follows: TGTGCCATCGCCCCGTCGGACAGAATTAGGAACAATGAGCAGTTCTTC. The encoded protein is CAIAPSDRIRNNEQFF.

This clonotype was detected many times. This sequence joins TRBV12-3 or TRBV12-4 and TRBJ2-3; D may match TRBD1 or TRBD2 (5 bases each). This CDR3 has 15 residues. V lost 6 bases and J lost 4, with 17 bases in between. CDR3 DNA: TGTGCCAGCAGGCCACGGGACCTCTGGGCAGATACGCAGTATTTT. Its translation: CASRPRDLWADTQYF.

This clonotype was seen a few times. The genes are TRBV11-2 and TRBJ2-5; 10 bases agree with TRBD1. Trimming cost V 6 bases and J 4 bases; bases outside gene matches: 11. Germline values: CDR1 SGHAT, CDR2 FQNNGV. The CDR3 spans 16 residues. The CDR3 loop is CASSLTRTGGGETQYF. The CDR3 bases are TGTGCCAGCAGTTTAACCAGGACAGGGGGAGGAGAGACCCAGTACTTC.

This clonotype turned up a few times. This chain links TRBV5-1 with TRBJ2-7; TRBD2 agrees at 14 bases. Germline V gene sequence: CDR1 SGHRS, CDR2 YFSETQ. J gave up 0 bases and V 1 base, and 6 bases lay outside the gene matches. CDR3 length: 18 amino acids. The CDR3 here is CASSLSTSGRVSSYEQYF. The DNA of the CDR3 is TGCGCCAGCAGCTTGTCGACTAGCGGGAGGGTTAGCTCCTACGAGCAGTACTTC.

This clonotype showed up many times. In DNA, the CDR3 is TGCGCCAGCAGCTTGGACGTGAACACTGAAGCTTTCTTT. It codes for CASSLDVNTEAFF. The genes are TRBV5-1 and TRBJ1-1, with unresolved D. V lost 0 bases and J lost 0, with 3 bases in between. This CDR3 is built from 13 residues. Per germline, CDR1 SGHRS and CDR2 YFSETQ.

The chain uses TRBV12-3 or TRBV12-4 and TRBJ1-6, with D unresolved. CDR3 length: 13 residues. The germline V and J ends were trimmed by 1 base and 9 bases, with 7 bases remaining between them. The CDR3 bases are TGTGCCAGCAGTTTAGGTCCGGGTTCACCCCTCCACTTT. Encoded protein: CASSLGPGSPLHF.

This clonotype has at least ten counts. The CDR3 coding sequence is TGTGCCAGCAGCCAGGTGTGGGGGGGGTACCAAGAGACCCAGTACTTC. As protein: CASSQVWGGYQETQYF. The chain joins TRBV3-1 to TRBJ2-5; 7 nucleotides align to TRBD2. This CDR3 has 16 residues. V gave up 3 bases and J gave up 0 bases; unmatched junction bases: 7. Germline values: CDR1 LGHDT, CDR2 YNNKEL (reference sequence).

This clonotype was counted between two and nine times. The chain links TRBV29-1 to TRBJ2-1, with D perhaps TRBD2 (6 bases). With 3 bases removed from V and 4 bases from J, the gap between germline ends came to 13 bases. The CDR3 totals 14 residues. The germline CDR1 and CDR2 sequences are SQVTM and ANQGSEA. The CDR3 loop reads CSVDRGGVYNEQFF. The DNA for the CDR3 is TGCAGCGTTGATCGAGGCGGGGTGTACAATGAGCAGTTCTTC.

This sequence joins TRBV5-6 and TRBJ2-1; 10 bases are a match to TRBD2. Trimming cost V 9 bases and J 8 bases; bases outside gene matches: 23. This CDR3 region has 18 residues. The germline V gene encodes CDR1 SGHDT and CDR2 YYEEEE. The CDR3 reads CAMGLRGAGGPMIHEQFF. CDR3 coding DNA: TGTGCCATGGGCCTCCGTGGAGCGGGGGGGCCTATGATTCATGAGCAGTTCTTC.

This chain uses TRBV3-1 with TRBJ2-6; D ambiguous. This CDR3 comprises 16 residues. The germline CDR1 and CDR2 sequences are LGHDT and YNNKEL (reference sequence). Trimming cost V 4 bases and J 2 bases, with 12 bases left between them. DNA for the CDR3: TGTGCCAGCAGCCGACGGACCGCGACTGGGGCCAACGTCCTGACTTTC. Amino acid sequence: CASSRRTATGANVLTF.

This clonotype was detected only a few times. The chain couples TRBV10-3 to TRBJ2-5; 8 nucleotides match TRBD2. V lost 7 bases, J lost 1 base, and 5 bases stayed unmatched. Germline V CDR1 and CDR2: ENHRY, SYGVKD. The CDR3 loop spans 14 amino acids. Written as DNA, the CDR3 is TGTGCCATCAATCCAGGACTAGCCCAAGAGACCCAGTACTTC. Its translation is CAINPGLAQETQYF.

In this sample, this clonotype turned up a few times. J is TRBJ2-7 and V is TRBV14, with TRBD1 identical over 7 bases. Germline values: CDR1 SGHDN, CDR2 FVKESK. The CDR3 consists of 16 residues. J was trimmed by 0 bases and V by 2 bases; bases with no gene match: 7. CDR3 sequence: CASSQLKTGSSYEQYF. CDR3 nucleotide sequence: TGTGCCAGCAGCCAACTAAAGACAGGGAGCTCCTACGAGCAGTACTTC.

This clonotype has more than one count but fewer than ten. The J gene is TRBJ2-2, the V gene TRBV29-1; D perhaps matches TRBD2 (6 bases). This CDR3 spans 16 amino acids. From germline, CDR1 is SQVTM and CDR2 ANQGSEA. Trimming stripped 3 bases from V and 1 base from J, with 15 bases between. The CDR3 loop is CSVDPGTFKNTGELFF. As DNA, the CDR3 is TGCAGCGTTGACCCCGGGACTTTTAAGAACACCGGGGAGCTGTTTTTT.

This clonotype came up many times. The V call is TRBV7-9, the J call TRBJ1-1, with 10 bases fitting TRBD1. The J segment lost 5 bases and the V segment lost 3 bases, leaving 6 bases of the junction unmatched. The length of the CDR3 is 15 residues. Germline V lookup: CDR1 SEHNR, CDR2 FQNEAQ (reference sequence). The CDR3 DNA follows: TGTGCCAGCAGCTTCTACCGGGACAGGGGAACTGAAGCTTTCTTT. This codes for CASSFYRDRGTEAFF.